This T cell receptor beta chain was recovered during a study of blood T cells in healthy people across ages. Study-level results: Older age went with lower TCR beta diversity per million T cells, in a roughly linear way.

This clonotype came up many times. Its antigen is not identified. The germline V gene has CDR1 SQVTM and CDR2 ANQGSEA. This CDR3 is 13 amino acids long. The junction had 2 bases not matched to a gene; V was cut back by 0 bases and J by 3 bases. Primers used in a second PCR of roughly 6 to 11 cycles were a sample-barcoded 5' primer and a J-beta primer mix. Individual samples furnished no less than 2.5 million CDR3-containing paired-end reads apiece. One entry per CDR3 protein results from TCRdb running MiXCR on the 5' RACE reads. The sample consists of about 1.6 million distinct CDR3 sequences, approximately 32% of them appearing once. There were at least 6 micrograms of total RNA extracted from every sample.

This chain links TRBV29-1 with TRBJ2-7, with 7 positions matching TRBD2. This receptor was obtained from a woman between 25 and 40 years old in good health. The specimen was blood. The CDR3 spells CSVEEGGNYEQYF. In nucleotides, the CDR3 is TGCAGCGTTGAAGAGGGAGGGAACTACGAGCAGTACTTC.